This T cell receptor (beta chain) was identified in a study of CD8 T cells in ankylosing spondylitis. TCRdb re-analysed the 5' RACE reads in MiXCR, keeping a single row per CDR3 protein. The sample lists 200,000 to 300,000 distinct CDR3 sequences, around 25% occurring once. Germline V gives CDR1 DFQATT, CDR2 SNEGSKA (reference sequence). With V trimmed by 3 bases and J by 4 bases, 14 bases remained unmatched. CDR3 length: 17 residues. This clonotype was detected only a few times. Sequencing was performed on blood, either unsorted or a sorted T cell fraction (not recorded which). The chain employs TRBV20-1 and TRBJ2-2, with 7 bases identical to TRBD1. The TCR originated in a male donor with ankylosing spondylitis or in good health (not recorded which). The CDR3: CSARSPTGTTSTGELFF. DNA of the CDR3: TGCAGTGCTAGGTCCCCGACAGGGACCACGAGCACCGGGGAGCTGTTTTTT.